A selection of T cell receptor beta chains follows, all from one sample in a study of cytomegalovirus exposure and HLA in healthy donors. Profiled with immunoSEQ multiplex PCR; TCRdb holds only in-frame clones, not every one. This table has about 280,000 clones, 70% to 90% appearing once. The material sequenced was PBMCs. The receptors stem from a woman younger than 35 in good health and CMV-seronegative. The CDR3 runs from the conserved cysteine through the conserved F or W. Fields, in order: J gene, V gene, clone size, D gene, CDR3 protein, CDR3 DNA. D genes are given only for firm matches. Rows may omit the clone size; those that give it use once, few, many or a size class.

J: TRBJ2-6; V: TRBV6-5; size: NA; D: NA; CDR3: CASSYNWESGANVLTF; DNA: TGTGCCAGCAGTTACAATTGGGAGTCTGGGGCCAACGTCCTGACTTTC
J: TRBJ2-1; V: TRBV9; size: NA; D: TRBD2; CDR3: CASSPYSGRAREFEQFF; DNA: TGTGCCAGCAGCCCCTATAGCGGGAGGGCCCGGGAATTTGAGCAGTTCTTC
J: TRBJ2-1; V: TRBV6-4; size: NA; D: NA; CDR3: CASSPAPYNEQFF; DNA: TGTGCCAGCAGTCCAGCGCCCTACAATGAGCAGTTCTTC
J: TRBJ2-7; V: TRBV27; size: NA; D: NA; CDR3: CASSPRGAPATYEQYF; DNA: TGTGCCAGCAGCCCTCGGGGGGCGCCAGCCACCTACGAGCAGTACTTC
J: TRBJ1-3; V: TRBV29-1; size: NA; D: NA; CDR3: CSVQRRSASGNTIYF; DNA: TGCAGCGTTCAGAGAAGGAGTGCCTCTGGAAACACCATATATTTT
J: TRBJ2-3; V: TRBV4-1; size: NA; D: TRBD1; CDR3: CASSQVRTGGTDTQYF; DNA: TGCGCCAGCAGCCAAGTTAGGACAGGGGGCACAGATACGCAGTATTTT
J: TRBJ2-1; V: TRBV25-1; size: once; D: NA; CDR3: CASSESASSYNEQFF; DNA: TGTGCCAGCAGTGAATCTGCCAGCTCCTACAATGAGCAGTTCTTC
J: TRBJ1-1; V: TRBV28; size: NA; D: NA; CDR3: CASSPSSGVATEAFF; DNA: TGTGCCAGCAGTCCCTCATCCGGAGTGGCCACTGAAGCTTTCTTT
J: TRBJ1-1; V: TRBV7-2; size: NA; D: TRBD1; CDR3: CASSLAGGLEAFF; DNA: TGTGCCAGCAGCTTAGCAGGGGGCTTAGAAGCTTTCTTT
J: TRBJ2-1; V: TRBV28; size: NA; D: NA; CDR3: CASTRGRGYNEQFF; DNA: TGTGCCAGCACACGGGGCAGGGGATACAATGAGCAGTTCTTC
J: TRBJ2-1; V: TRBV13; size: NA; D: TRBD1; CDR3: CASSLGQGAREQFF; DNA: TGTGCCAGCAGCTTAGGACAGGGGGCACGCGAGCAGTTCTTC
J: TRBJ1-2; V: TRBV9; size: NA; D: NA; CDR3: CASTPGGNSNYGYTF; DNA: TGTGCCAGCACCCCGGGAGGCAACTCTAACTATGGCTACACCTTC
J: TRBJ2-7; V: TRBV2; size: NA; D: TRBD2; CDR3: CASTGGLYEQYF; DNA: TGTGCCAGCACGGGGGGGCTGTACGAGCAGTACTTC
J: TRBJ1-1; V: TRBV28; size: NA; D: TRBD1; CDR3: CAIPGGSNTEAFF; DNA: TGTGCCATACCAGGGGGGTCGAACACTGAAGCTTTCTTT
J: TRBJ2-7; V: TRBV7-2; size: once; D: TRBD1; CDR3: CASSFDRGYEQYF; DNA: TGTGCCAGCAGCTTCGACAGGGGGTACGAGCAGTACTTC
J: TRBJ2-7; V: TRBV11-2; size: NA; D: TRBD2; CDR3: CASSLAGGREQYF; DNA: TGTGCCAGCAGCTTGGCGGGAGGACGCGAGCAGTACTTC
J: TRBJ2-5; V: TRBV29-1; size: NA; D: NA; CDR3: CSVDGPWETQYF; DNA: TGCAGCGTTGATGGCCCGTGGGAGACCCAGTACTTC
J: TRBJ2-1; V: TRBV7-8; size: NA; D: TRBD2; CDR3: CASSSEREGVKPYNEQFF; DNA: TGTGCCAGCAGCTCAGAGCGGGAGGGGGTGAAGCCCTACAATGAGCAGTTCTTC
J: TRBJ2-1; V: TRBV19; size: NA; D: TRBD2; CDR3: CASRFKSSGTYNEQFF; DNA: TGTGCCAGTAGATTTAAGTCTAGCGGGACCTACAATGAGCAGTTCTTC
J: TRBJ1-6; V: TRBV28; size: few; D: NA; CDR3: CASSFGKPNSPLHF; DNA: TGTGCCAGCAGTTTCGGGAAACCTAATTCACCCCTCCACTTT
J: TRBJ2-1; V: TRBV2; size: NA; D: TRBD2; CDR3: CASSEELAGVYNEQFF; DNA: TGTGCCAGCAGTGAAGAACTAGCGGGAGTCTACAATGAGCAGTTCTTC
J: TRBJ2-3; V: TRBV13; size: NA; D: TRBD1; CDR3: CASSPGTALDTQYF; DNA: TGTGCCAGCAGCCCGGGGACAGCCCTAGATACGCAGTATTTT
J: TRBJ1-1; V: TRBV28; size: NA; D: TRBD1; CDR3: CASIVQGGDTEAFF; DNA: TGTGCCAGCATCGTACAGGGGGGGGACACTGAAGCTTTCTTT
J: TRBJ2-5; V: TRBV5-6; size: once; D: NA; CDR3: CASSLAYQETQYF; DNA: TGTGCCAGCAGCTTGGCATACCAAGAGACCCAGTACTTC
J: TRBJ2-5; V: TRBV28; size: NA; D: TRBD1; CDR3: CASSLRGQETQYF; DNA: TGTGCCAGCAGTCTGAGGGGGCAGGAGACCCAGTACTTC
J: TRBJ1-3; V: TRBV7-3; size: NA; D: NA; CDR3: CASAGDSGNTIYF; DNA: TGTGCCAGCGCCGGTGACTCTGGAAACACCATATATTTT
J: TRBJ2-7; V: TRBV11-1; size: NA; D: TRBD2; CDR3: CASSRGGIEEQYF; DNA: TGTGCCAGCAGCCGGGGGGGAATCGAAGAGCAGTACTTC
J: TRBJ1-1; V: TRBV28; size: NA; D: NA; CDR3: CASSFAREAFF; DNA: TGTGCCAGCAGTTTCGCGAGGGAAGCTTTCTTT
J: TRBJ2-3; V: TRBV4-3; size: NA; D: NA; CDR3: CASSRGPSTDTQYF; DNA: TGCGCCAGCAGCAGGGGTCCTAGCACAGATACGCAGTATTTT
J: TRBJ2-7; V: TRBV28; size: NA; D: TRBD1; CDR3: CASRDGTGRHYEQYF; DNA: TGTGCCAGCAGGGATGGGACAGGACGACACTACGAGCAGTACTTC
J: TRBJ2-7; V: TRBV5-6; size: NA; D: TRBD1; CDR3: CASSLRQGVNEQYF; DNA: TGTGCCAGCAGCTTGAGACAGGGGGTAAACGAGCAGTACTTC
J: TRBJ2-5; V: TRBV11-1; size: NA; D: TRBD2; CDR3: CASSPSAGGLETQYF; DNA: TGTGCCAGCAGTCCCTCAGCGGGAGGGTTAGAGACCCAGTACTTC
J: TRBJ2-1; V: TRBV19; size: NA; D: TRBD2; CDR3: CASSTLGLANNEQFF; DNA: TGTGCCAGTAGTACCCTGGGACTAGCGAACAATGAGCAGTTCTTC
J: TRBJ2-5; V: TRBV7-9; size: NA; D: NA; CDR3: CASSLGARRETQYF; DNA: TGTGCCAGCAGCTTAGGGGCGAGGAGGGAGACCCAGTACTTC
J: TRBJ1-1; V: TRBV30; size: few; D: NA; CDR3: CAWILGGTEAFF; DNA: TGTGCCTGGATATTGGGGGGGACTGAAGCTTTCTTT
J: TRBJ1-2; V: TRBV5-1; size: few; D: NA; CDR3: CASSLGGPAPGYTF; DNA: TGCGCCAGCAGCTTGGGCGGCCCAGCCCCTGGCTACACCTTC
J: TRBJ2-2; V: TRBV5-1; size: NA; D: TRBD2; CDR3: CASKGFGLVDLTGELFF; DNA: TGCGCCAGCAAGGGCTTTGGACTAGTAGATTTGACCGGGGAGCTGTTTTTT
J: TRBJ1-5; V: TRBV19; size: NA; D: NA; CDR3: CASTGSGIQPQHF; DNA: TGTGCCAGTACTGGTTCGGGTATTCAGCCCCAGCATTTT
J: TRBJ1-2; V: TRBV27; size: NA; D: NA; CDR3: CASSRAGGEGYTF; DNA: TGTGCCAGCAGTCGGGCGGGGGGTGAGGGCTACACCTTC
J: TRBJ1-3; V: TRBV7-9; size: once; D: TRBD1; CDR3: CASSTGGSGNTIYF; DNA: TGTGCCAGCAGTACAGGGGGATCTGGAAACACCATATATTTT
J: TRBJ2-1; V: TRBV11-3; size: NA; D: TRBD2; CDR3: CASSFGLAGEESYNEQFF; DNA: TGTGCCAGCAGCTTTGGACTAGCGGGAGAGGAATCCTACAATGAGCAGTTCTTC
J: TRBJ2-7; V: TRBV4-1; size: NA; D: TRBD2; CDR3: CASSQAASGTYEQYF; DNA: TGCGCCAGCAGCCAAGCTGCTAGCGGAACCTACGAGCAGTACTTC
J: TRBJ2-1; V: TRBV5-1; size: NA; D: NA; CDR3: CASSPPGSNEQFF; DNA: TGCGCCAGCAGCCCTCCAGGGTCCAATGAGCAGTTCTTC
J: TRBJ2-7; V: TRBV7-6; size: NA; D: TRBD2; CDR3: CASSPLTSGRAHIEQYF; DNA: TGTGCCAGCAGCCCCCTGACTAGCGGGAGGGCTCACATCGAGCAGTACTTC
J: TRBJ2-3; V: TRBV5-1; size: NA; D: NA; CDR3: CASSGVLRETDTQYF; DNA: TGCGCCAGCAGCGGGGTACTTCGGGAAACAGATACGCAGTATTTT
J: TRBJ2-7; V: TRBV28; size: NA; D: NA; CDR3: CASSLFRGRTFSYEQYF; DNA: TGTGCCAGCAGTTTATTCAGGGGCCGCACGTTCTCCTACGAGCAGTACTTC
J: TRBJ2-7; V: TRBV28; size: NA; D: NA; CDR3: CASSFGRRRPEQYF; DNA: TGTGCCAGCAGTTTTGGCCGACGGAGGCCCGAGCAGTACTTC
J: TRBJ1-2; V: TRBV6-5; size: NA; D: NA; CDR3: CASSYGQFYGYTF; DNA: TGTGCCAGCAGTTACGGGCAGTTCTATGGCTACACCTTC
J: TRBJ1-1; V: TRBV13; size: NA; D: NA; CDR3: CASSLAGLGAFF; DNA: TGTGCCAGCAGCTTAGCGGGACTCGGAGCTTTCTTT
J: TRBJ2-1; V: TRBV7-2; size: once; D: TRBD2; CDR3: CASSLATSGNHNEQFF; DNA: TGTGCCAGCAGCTTAGCGACTAGCGGGAACCACAATGAGCAGTTCTTC
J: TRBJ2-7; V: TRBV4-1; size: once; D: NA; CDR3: CASSQDSGQGLYEQYF; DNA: TGCGCCAGCAGCCAAGATTCGGGGCAGGGGCTCTACGAGCAGTACTTC